This TCR beta chain was obtained from a study of breast tumors, draining lymph nodes, adjacent tissues. Breast cancer patients provided tissue from their axillary draining lymph nodes. TCRdb re-called the multiplex PCR reads with MiXCR, one entry per CDR3 protein. This table has 75,000 to 100,000 distinct CDR3 sequences, roughly 19% appearing once. Per the germline V gene, CDR1 is DFQATT and CDR2 is SNEGSKA (reference sequence). This CDR3 has 15 residues. Trimming removed 1 base from V and 8 bases from J; junction bases left unmatched: 14. Sequences were obtained from axillary lymph node tissue. The chain joins TRBV20-1 to TRBJ2-7, with 7 nucleotides matching TRBD2. This receptor was obtained from a female donor with breast cancer. Some clones in this sample may be carry-over from other donors' samples. The CDR3 here is CSARAPSGGGRKQYF. In nucleotides, the CDR3 is TGCAGTGCTAGAGCCCCAAGTGGGGGGGGGAGGAAGCAGTACTTC.